This TCR beta chain was sequenced during a study of T cell repertoires in cytomegalovirus infection. Study in general: CMV epitopes that were recently identified and HLA-C-restricted were used alongside well-studied HLA-B-restricted ones. Evidence of both CMV infection and a matching HLA type came from public TCR beta signatures. Study-wide results and limits: Totalled public TCR beta family frequency picked out people who carried CMV plus the relevant HLA. Dominating the ex vivo response were HLA-C-restricted CMV-specific TCR beta clonotypes.

To note about this clonotype: The antigen remains undetermined.

Per the germline V gene, CDR1 is SGHTA and CDR2 is FQGNSA. V shed 1 base and J shed 3 bases, with 15 bases lying between them. CDR3 length: 16 residues. In TCRdb, the reads were re-called with MiXCR into one record per CDR3 protein. Of 700,000 to 850,000 distinct CDR3 sequences detected, approximately 30% appear once; the ten largest clones hold roughly 12%. The chain uses TRBV7-2 and TRBJ1-2, with D unclear. The TCR sequence derives from a human donor in good health (CMV status not recorded). Some clones in this sample may be carry-over from other donors' samples. The input for sequencing was cultured CD8+ T cells from PBMCs, taken from culture after CMV antigen stimulation. Here the CDR3 DNA reads TGTGCCAGCAGCTTAGATGGACTACCTCGGGACTATGGCTACACCTTC. Translating gives CASSLDGLPRDYGYTF.